Each of the 23 T cell receptor beta chains below was sequenced from the same sample in a study of blood T cell repertoires in COVID-19. Sequenced by immunoSEQ multiplex PCR; TCRdb stores in-frame clones only, minus some. Among 150,000 to 200,000 clones listed, 80% to 90% were seen once. Sample: peripheral blood. The source is a woman in her forties or fifties with acute or convalescent COVID-19.

Only a few counts were recorded for this clone. This chain connects TRBV15 to TRBJ1-5, with TRBD1 as a possible D gene (5 bases). The V end lost 0 bases, the J end lost 3 bases, and 12 bases lay between the germline ends. The germline V gene encodes CDR1 LNHNV and CDR2 YYDKDF (reference sequence). CDR3 length: 16 amino acids. The CDR3 nucleotides read TGTGCCACCAGCAGAGATCTGGTACAGGTCAATCAGCCCCAGCATTTT. This encodes CATSRDLVQVNQPQHF. The full variable domain, completed using reference TRBV15 and TRBJ1-5, is DAMVIQNPRYQVTQFGKPVTLSCSQTLNHNVMYWYQQKSSQAPKLLFHYYDKDFNNEADTPDNFQSRRPNTSFCFLDIRSPGLGDTAMYLCATSRDLVQVNQPQHFGDGTRLSIL.

The J gene is TRBJ2-6, the V gene TRBV5-4, with unresolved D. V lost 0 bases and J lost 3, with 7 bases in between. The CDR3 has 15 amino acids. Looked up from germline, CDR1 is SGHNT and CDR2 is YYREEE (reference sequence). The CDR3 DNA reads as TGTGCCAGCAGCTTGGCAGGCCGTGGGGCCAACGTCCTGACTTTC. As protein: CASSLAGRGANVLTF.

This clone was seen only a few times. J is TRBJ1-1 and V is TRBV19, with unresolved D. Trimming removed 0 bases from V and 1 base from J, with 12 bases in between. This CDR3 has 16 residues. The germline gives CDR1 LNHDA, CDR2 SQIVND (reference sequence). The CDR3 region is CASSIEPGDGNTEAFF. The CDR3 nucleotides are TGTGCCAGTAGTATAGAGCCCGGGGATGGGAACACTGAAGCTTTCTTT.

Here the CDR3 reads CASSSLTSGSFYEQYF. CDR3 DNA: TGTGCCAGCAGCTCCCTGACTAGCGGGAGTTTCTACGAGCAGTACTTC. The chain carries TRBV14 and TRBJ2-7; 12 bases are shared with TRBD2. Trimming cost V 5 bases and J 3 bases; bases outside gene matches: 8. Per germline, CDR1 SGHDN and CDR2 FVKESK. The CDR3 is 16 amino acids.

This chain joins TRBV19 and TRBJ2-7; 8 bases line up with TRBD2. V shed 4 bases, J shed 1 base, and the junction held 9 bases outside the gene matches. CDR3 length equals 16 residues. Germline V lookup: CDR1 LNHDA, CDR2 SQIVND (reference sequence). The CDR3 DNA reads as TGTGCCAGTAGTAGCTTCGGCGGGGGGCCTTCCTACGAGCAGTACTTC. It encodes CASSSFGGGPSYEQYF. The complete variable domain, with remaining parts taken from reference TRBV19 and TRBJ2-7, reads DGGITQSPKYLFRKEGQNVTLSCEQNLNHDAMYWYRQDPGQGLRLIYYSQIVNDFQKGDIAEGYSVSREKKESFPLTVTSAQKNPTAFYLCASSSFGGGPSYEQYFGPGTRLTVT.

In its sample, this clone was seen a few times. The V and J genes are TRBV15 and TRBJ2-5; D ambiguous. The germline V gene has CDR1 LNHNV and CDR2 YYDKDF (reference sequence). The CDR3 runs 14 residues. V lost 4 bases and J 1 base, leaving 10 bases between the germline ends. The CDR3 DNA follows: TGTGCCACCAGCAAAAGGCGGATCCAAGAGACCCAGTACTTC. This gives the protein CATSKRRIQETQYF.

V and J are TRBV30 and TRBJ1-2; a weak D match, TRBD1 (5 bases). The germline V gene encodes CDR1 GTSNPN and CDR2 SVGIG (reference sequence). This CDR3 spans 15 amino acids. The V and J ends lost 5 bases and 4 bases respectively, with 20 bases between them. CDR3 residues: CAWLRFGGLSYGYTF. CDR3 DNA: TGTGCCTGGCTGCGCTTCGGGGGACTGTCCTATGGCTACACCTTC.

This clone was observed a handful of times. V usage is TRBV5-5 and J usage is TRBJ1-3; D is perhaps TRBD1 (6 bases). Germline loops: CDR1 SGHKS, CDR2 YYEKEE (reference sequence). The CDR3 runs to 14 residues. V was cut by 0 bases and J by 2 bases, with 6 bases left in between. DNA of the CDR3: TGTGCCAGCAGCTTGGGGACAGCTGGAAACACCATATATTTT. This gives the protein CASSLGTAGNTIYF.

V and J are TRBV6-2 or TRBV6-3 and TRBJ1-1; D remains ambiguous. Germline CDR1 and CDR2: MNHEY and SVGEGT. V shed 5 bases and J shed 5 bases, with 9 bases lying between them. CDR3 length equals 12 residues. The CDR3 protein is CASSRSQTEAFF. In DNA form, the CDR3 reads TGTGCCAGCAGTCGATCCCAGACTGAAGCTTTCTTT.

The rearrangement joins TRBV11-2 to TRBJ2-2, with 8 nucleotides matching TRBD2. V lost 1 base, J lost 8 bases, and 6 bases stayed unmatched. The germline V gene encodes CDR1 SGHAT and CDR2 FQNNGV. The CDR3 length is 15 residues. This CDR3 is CASSLVAGFTGELFF. Written as DNA, the CDR3 is TGTGCCAGCAGCTTAGTAGCGGGGTTCACGGGGGAGCTGTTTTTT.

The chain joins TRBV29-1 to TRBJ1-1; 8 nucleotides align to TRBD1. There are 13 residues in the CDR3. With 7 bases clipped from V and 1 base from J, the junction kept 5 bases outside the gene matches. Per germline, CDR1 SQVTM and CDR2 ANQGSEA. For the CDR3, the DNA is TGCAGCGGTAGACAGGGGAGGAACACTGAAGCTTTCTTT. Translated: CSGRQGRNTEAFF.

The genes are TRBV2 and TRBJ1-2, with a weak D call TRBD1 (6 bases). This CDR3 contains 14 residues. Trimming stripped 7 bases from V and 7 bases from J, with 19 bases between. Germline CDR1 reads SNHLY; CDR2 reads FYNNEI. CDR3 residues: CASTQARGGAGYTF. For the CDR3, the DNA is TGTGCCAGCACCCAAGCCAGGGGAGGGGCTGGCTACACCTTC.

The chain carries TRBV14 and TRBJ1-1; D remains ambiguous. V lost 3 bases, J lost 6 bases, and 17 bases lay in between. The CDR3 is 15 residues long. Per the germline V gene, CDR1 is SGHDN and CDR2 is FVKESK. CDR3 in amino acids: CASSHRGGVGPEAFF. The CDR3 DNA is TGTGCCAGCAGCCATCGTGGCGGGGTGGGCCCTGAAGCTTTCTTT.

The chain recombines TRBV7-6 with TRBJ1-5; a weak D match, TRBD1 (5 bases). CDR1 and CDR2 (germline): SGHVS, FNYEAQ. The CDR3 length is 14 residues. V was pared by 4 bases and J by 5 bases, with 12 bases between. CDR3 loop: CASSYGGGDQPQHF. As DNA, the CDR3 is TGTGCCAGCAGCTACGGCGGGGGAGATCAGCCCCAGCATTTT.

The chain employs TRBV11-2 and TRBJ2-1; D might be TRBD2 (5 bases). V was trimmed by 5 bases and J by 9 bases, leaving 23 bases between them. The germline V gene has CDR1 SGHAT and CDR2 FQNNGV. The CDR3 sequence is 16 residues long. CDR3 in amino acids: CASSRGPHGSTTEQFF. CDR3 DNA sequence: TGTGCCAGCAGCCGTGGGCCCCATGGGTCGACTACTGAGCAGTTCTTC.

The chain employs TRBV7-6 and TRBJ1-6, with D perhaps TRBD1 (5 bases). V was pared by 7 bases and J by 9 bases, with 19 bases between. The germline V gene encodes CDR1 SGHVS and CDR2 FNYEAQ. The CDR3 runs to 15 residues. The CDR3 sequence: CASKKDRQGGSPLHF. The CDR3 DNA reads as TGTGCCAGCAAAAAAGATCGGCAGGGTGGTTCACCCCTCCACTTT.

This chain joins TRBV5-1 and TRBJ2-7, with 12 bases aligning to TRBD2. CDR3 length equals 14 residues. Germline values: CDR1 SGHRS, CDR2 YFSETQ. Trimming cost V 0 bases and J 7 bases; bases outside gene matches: 2. This chain's CDR3 is CASSLGTSGAEQYF. The CDR3 coding sequence is TGCGCCAGCAGCTTGGGGACTAGCGGGGCGGAGCAGTACTTC.

The CDR3 nucleotides read TGTGCTAGTGGAAATTCTCATCAGCCCCAGCATTTT. Encoded protein: CASGNSHQPQHF. The chain joins TRBV12-5 to TRBJ1-5; D is uncertain. The CDR3 is made up of 12 amino acids. Germline CDR1 LGHNT, CDR2 FRNRAP. V was cut by 6 bases and J by 5 bases, with 8 bases left in between.

This chain connects TRBV6-2 or TRBV6-3 to TRBJ2-1; 16 bases are shared with TRBD2. The CDR3 has 18 residues. Germline trimming cut 5 bases from V and 0 bases from J; bases unmatched to any gene: 4. CDR1 and CDR2 from the germline V gene are MNHEY and SVGEGT. The CDR3 reads CASSPGTSGGASYNEQFF. CDR3 in DNA: TGTGCCAGCAGTCCCGGGACTAGCGGGGGGGCCTCCTACAATGAGCAGTTCTTC.

This clone occurred a few times. V and J are TRBV18 and TRBJ2-1, with no clear D. The ends were cut back, 3 bases at V and 2 bases at J, with 8 bases in the middle. From germline, CDR1 is KGHSH and CDR2 LQKENI. The CDR3 covers 14 residues. CDR3 sequence (DNA): TGTGCCAGCTCACCGCTTGCAGCCTACAATGAGCAGTTCTTC. Translating gives CASSPLAAYNEQFF.

This chain uses TRBV10-3 with TRBJ2-7; D unresolved. The V end lost 4 bases, the J end lost 3 bases, and 10 bases lay between the germline ends. Per germline, CDR1 ENHRY and CDR2 SYGVKD. This CDR3 contains 13 residues. The CDR3 loop is CAISGDADYEQYF. The CDR3 coding sequence is TGTGCCATCAGTGGAGACGCGGACTACGAGCAGTACTTC.

CDR3 nucleotides: TGTGCCAGCTCCCCCCCGGCAGGGGGCATTGGCTACACCTTC. Its protein product is CASSPPAGGIGYTF. V usage is TRBV18 and J usage is TRBJ1-2; TRBD1 aligns across 8 bases. V gave up 6 bases and J gave up 7 bases; unmatched junction bases: 10. The germline V gene encodes CDR1 KGHSH and CDR2 LQKENI. CDR3 size: 14 residues.

This chain connects TRBV7-9 to TRBJ1-2; no clear D gene. In germline, CDR1 is SEHNR, CDR2 FQNEAQ (reference sequence). V was pared by 2 bases and J by 0 bases, with 7 bases between. This CDR3 spans 14 amino acids. The DNA for the CDR3 is TGTGCCAGCAGCTTAATCGTCTCTAACTATGGCTACACCTTC. Its translation is CASSLIVSNYGYTF.